The next 15 T cell receptor beta chains were all read from a single sample in a study of human T cells and chemical hapten exposure. This sample's time point: patch test 1, 2 weeks after DPC sensitization. The treatment: therapeutic diphenylcyclopropenone sensitization with weekly scalp DPC. TCRdb analysed the RACE reads with MiXCR anew, one entry per CDR3 protein. The sample shows nearly 350,000 distinct CDR3 sequences, approximately 6.3% of them seen only once. This material consisted of whole blood, taken in connection with sensitization to the hapten diphenylcyclopropenone (DPC). Source of these receptors: a woman aged 18-30 years with alopecia areata. Some clones in this sample may be carry-over from other donors' samples.

This clonotype was seen a handful of times. CDR3 nucleotides: TGTGCCAGCACCAAGGGTCCTGAAGCTTTCTTT. Its translation: CASTKGPEAFF. J is TRBJ1-1 and V is TRBV6-2 or TRBV6-3, with D unclear. Germline V gives CDR1 MNHEY, CDR2 SVGEGT. The CDR3 covers 11 residues. Trimming removed 7 bases from V and 6 bases from J, with 9 bases in between.

This clonotype was picked up many times. The chain is built from TRBV3-1 and TRBJ2-2; the match to TRBD2 covers 10 bases. Unmatched junction bases numbered 13, after V lost 4 bases and J lost 2 bases. The CDR3 runs 19 residues. Germline V CDR1 and CDR2: LGHDT, YNNKEL (reference sequence). The CDR3 region has the DNA TGTGCCAGCAGCCTTCACCGGACTAGCGGCCCTCTCAACACCGGGGAGCTGTTTTTT. This codes for CASSLHRTSGPLNTGELFF.

This clonotype was observed a handful of times. The rearrangement uses TRBV7-9 and TRBJ2-1; 7 bases are a match to TRBD1. Germline V gives CDR1 SEHNR, CDR2 FQNEAQ (reference sequence). This CDR3 is built from 15 residues. V trimming: 4 bases; J trimming: 6 bases; junction bases outside the gene matches: 9. The CDR3 sequence: CASSSTGTAANEQFF. CDR3 bases: TGTGCCAGCAGCTCGACCGGGACAGCAGCCAATGAGCAGTTCTTC. Filled out from reference TRBV7-9 and TRBJ2-1, the complete variable domain reads DTGVSQNPRHKITKRGQNVTFRCDPISEHNRLYWYRQTLGQGPEFLTYFQNEAQLEKSRLLSDRFSAERPKGSFSTLEIQRTEQGDSAMYLCASSSTGTAANEQFFGPGTRLTVL.

The CDR3 loop is CASSFWTSGGPVRDTQYF. The CDR3 nucleotides read TGTGCCAGCAGCTTCTGGACTAGCGGGGGGCCGGTGAGAGATACGCAGTATTTT. The V and J genes are TRBV7-2 and TRBJ2-3, with 14 bases aligning to TRBD2. The CDR3 runs 18 residues. The V gene's germline CDR1 is SGHTA and CDR2 FQGNSA. Unmatched junction bases numbered 10, after V lost 3 bases and J lost 5 bases.

This clonotype appeared many times. The J gene is TRBJ2-3, the V gene TRBV20-1, with a weak D call TRBD2 (6 bases). This CDR3 is 16 amino acids long. Germline V gene lookup returns CDR1 DFQATT and CDR2 SNEGSKA (reference sequence). Trimming stripped 0 bases from V and 0 bases from J, with 13 bases between. CDR3 bases: TGCAGTGCTAGAGACGATCGGGGGTGGAGCACAGATACGCAGTATTTT. Protein sequence: CSARDDRGWSTDTQYF.

Written as DNA, the CDR3 is TGTGCCAGCACTCCGGCCGGAAACACCATATATTTT. Its translation: CASTPAGNTIYF. The chain combines TRBV2 with TRBJ1-3; D remains unclear. This CDR3 has 12 residues. Trimming took 7 bases from V and 4 from J, leaving 8 bases between them. Germline V gene lookup returns CDR1 SNHLY and CDR2 FYNNEI.

This sequence joins TRBV20-1 and TRBJ1-4; D gene ambiguous. Germline CDR1 and CDR2: DFQATT and SNEGSKA (reference sequence). The CDR3 covers 15 residues. V dropped 1 base and J dropped 2 bases, with 11 bases sitting between them. The CDR3 loop is CSARVFGGTNEKLFF. The CDR3 nucleotides are TGCAGTGCTAGAGTTTTTGGCGGCACTAATGAAAAACTGTTTTTT.

The gene calls are TRBV20-1 and TRBJ1-1, with a tentative D call TRBD1 (5 bases). V was cut by 1 base and J by 10 bases, with 16 bases left in between. The CDR3 runs to 13 residues. Germline V gene sequence: CDR1 DFQATT, CDR2 SNEGSKA (reference sequence). This chain's CDR3 is CSARVGGPRGAFF. The CDR3 coding sequence is TGCAGTGCTAGAGTGGGGGGTCCGCGGGGAGCTTTCTTT.

This clonotype was counted many times. The chain recombines TRBV4-1 with TRBJ2-1; 11 bases align to TRBD2. Trimming took 4 bases from V and 4 from J; bases not matched to a gene: 9. The CDR3 has 17 amino acids. CDR1 MGHRA and CDR2 YSYEKL come from the germline V gene. The CDR3 nucleotides are TGCGCCAGCAGCCGGGAACTTCTAGCGGGGGGATACAATGAGCAGTTCTTC. Translation gives CASSRELLAGGYNEQFF.

The chain couples TRBV6-1 to TRBJ1-2; D possibly corresponds to TRBD1 (5 bases). From germline, CDR1 is MNHNS and CDR2 SASEGT. This CDR3 is 14 amino acids long. V lost 6 bases, J lost 4 bases, and 15 bases lay in between. The CDR3 loop is CASRETGYLYGYTF. The CDR3 bases are TGTGCCAGCAGGGAAACAGGTTACCTCTATGGCTACACCTTC.

Many counts were recorded for this clonotype. The V and J genes are TRBV3-1 and TRBJ1-1; no firm D call. The CDR3 extends over 15 amino acids. Per germline, CDR1 LGHDT and CDR2 YNNKEL (reference sequence). Trimming stripped 2 bases from V and 6 bases from J, with 16 bases between. This chain's CDR3 is CASSQKSRWRSEAFF. The CDR3 DNA reads TGTGCCAGCAGCCAAAAAAGCCGCTGGAGGTCTGAAGCTTTCTTT.

J is TRBJ1-1 and V is TRBV6-1, with TRBD1 matching over 9 bases. CDR1 MNHNS and CDR2 SASEGT come from the germline V gene. Trimming cost V 0 bases and J 4 bases; bases outside gene matches: 9. The CDR3 contains 17 residues. CDR3 nucleotides: TGTGCCAGCAGTGAAGCCGGGGGGACAGGGATCGGCACTGAAGCTTTCTTT. This codes for CASSEAGGTGIGTEAFF.

This clonotype was seen at least ten times. The gene calls are TRBV11-3 and TRBJ2-3; D call uncertain. The CDR3 contains 14 residues. The germline V gene encodes CDR1 SGHNT and CDR2 YENEEA. V gave up 5 bases and J gave up 3 bases, with 12 bases separating them. CDR3 loop: CASSRGSRTDTQYF. For the CDR3, the DNA is TGTGCCAGCAGCCGAGGTAGTCGGACAGATACGCAGTATTTT.

CDR3 loop: CASSGGQGIRPSTNEKLFF. The CDR3 region has the DNA TGTGCCAGCAGCGGCGGACAGGGAATACGCCCATCAACTAATGAAAAACTGTTTTTT. The chain recombines TRBV7-9 with TRBJ1-4; 8 nucleotides match TRBD1. Germline loops: CDR1 SEHNR, CDR2 FQNEAQ (reference sequence). CDR3 size: 19 residues. V lost 5 bases to trimming and J lost 0 bases; unmatched junction nucleotides: 14.

Many counts were recorded for this clonotype. The chain joins TRBV12-3 or TRBV12-4 to TRBJ2-3; 12 nucleotides match TRBD2. The CDR3 sequence is 16 residues long. The J segment lost 2 bases and the V segment lost 5 bases, leaving 5 bases of the junction unmatched. The CDR3 reads CASSTWTSGDTDTQYF. The CDR3 DNA reads as TGTGCCAGCAGTACCTGGACTAGCGGGGACACAGATACGCAGTATTTT.